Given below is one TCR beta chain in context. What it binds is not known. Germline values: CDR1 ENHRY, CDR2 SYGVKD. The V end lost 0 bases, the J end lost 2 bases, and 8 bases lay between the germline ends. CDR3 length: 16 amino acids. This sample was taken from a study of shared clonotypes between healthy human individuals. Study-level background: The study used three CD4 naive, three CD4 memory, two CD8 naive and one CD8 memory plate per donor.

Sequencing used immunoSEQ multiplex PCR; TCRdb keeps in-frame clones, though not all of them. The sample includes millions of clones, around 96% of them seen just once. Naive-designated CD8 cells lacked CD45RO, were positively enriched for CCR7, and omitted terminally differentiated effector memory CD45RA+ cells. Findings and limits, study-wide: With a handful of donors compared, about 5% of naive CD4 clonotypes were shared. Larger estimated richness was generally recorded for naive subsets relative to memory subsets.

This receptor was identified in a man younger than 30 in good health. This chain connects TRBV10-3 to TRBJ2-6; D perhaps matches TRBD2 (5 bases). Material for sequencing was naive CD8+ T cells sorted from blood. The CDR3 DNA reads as TGTGCCATCAGTGAGTCGTACGGGACTGGGGCCAACGTCCTGACTTTC. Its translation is CAISESYGTGANVLTF.